Presented here are 11 T cell receptor beta chains from one specimen sequenced in a study of T cell responses to AZD1222 COVID-19 vaccine (dated by TCRdb to the early 2020s). What this sample's time point label stands for: baseline before first vaccination. Libraries came from the immunoSEQ multiplex PCR assay. The clones in this table, taken by TCRdb from immuneACCESS, are in-frame only. Not every clone is retained; where verified, under half of the shortfall comes from an unresolved V gene, and the cause of the rest is unknown. This sample has about 150,000 clones in its table, and about 91% of those were observed once. The ten top clones hold approximately 2% of the sample. Material: peripheral blood, obtained on day 0 of AZD1222 vaccination. The receptors stem from an adult in good health.

This rearrangement joins TRBV5-6 to TRBJ1-2; 9 positions match TRBD1. The CDR3 is made up of 14 amino acids. Trimming at V came to 5 bases and at J to 4 bases, leaving 6 bases not matched to a gene. Germline assignment: CDR1 SGHDT and CDR2 YYEEEE. Here the CDR3 reads CASSARQGVYGYTF. The CDR3 nucleotides are TGTGCCAGCAGTGCGAGACAGGGGGTCTATGGCTACACCTTC.

J is TRBJ1-4 and V is TRBV12-3 or TRBV12-4; D is ambiguous. The CDR3 has 13 amino acids. The V end lost 4 bases, the J end lost 4 bases, and 7 bases lay between the germline ends. The CDR3 loop is CASSSPNNEKLFF. CDR3 in DNA: TGTGCCAGCAGTTCCCCCAATAATGAAAAACTGTTTTTT.

V usage is TRBV18 and J usage is TRBJ1-1, with D perhaps TRBD1 (6 bases). Germline lookup yields CDR1 KGHSH and CDR2 LQKENI. The CDR3 totals 17 residues. The V end lost 4 bases, the J end lost 4 bases, and 22 bases lay between the germline ends. The CDR3: CASSLLGGQAEVTEAFF. The DNA for the CDR3 is TGTGCCAGCTCACTCCTTGGGGGACAAGCTGAAGTCACTGAAGCTTTCTTT.

The V and J genes are TRBV9 and TRBJ2-3; D is uncertain. Between the trimmed V and J ends, which lost 4 bases and 6 bases, there was a span of 12 bases. Germline V gene sequence: CDR1 SGDLS, CDR2 YYNGEE. This CDR3 is 13 amino acids long. The CDR3 bases are TGTGCCAGCAGCCCTATGGGTTTCGATACGCAGTATTTT. Translated, it gives CASSPMGFDTQYF.

This sequence joins TRBV24-1 and TRBJ1-1; no firm D call. The CDR3 is 13 amino acids. Germline loops: CDR1 KGHDR, CDR2 SFDVKD. V was shortened by 3 bases and J by 4 bases, with 8 bases between the two germline ends. The CDR3 loop is CATSDGVGTEAFF. The CDR3 nucleotides are TGTGCCACCAGTGATGGGGTCGGCACTGAAGCTTTCTTT.

The chain couples TRBV9 to TRBJ1-2; D uncertain. The germline CDR1 and CDR2 sequences are SGDLS and YYNGEE. V gave up 1 base and J gave up 3 bases, with 7 bases separating them. The CDR3 consists of 13 residues. CDR3 DNA: TGTGCCAGCAGCGTACGATTGGACTATGGCTACACCTTC. As protein: CASSVRLDYGYTF.

The V and J genes are TRBV4-2 and TRBJ2-3; TRBD1 matches at 10 bases. J lost 2 bases, V lost 1 base, and 12 bases had no gene match. The CDR3 totals 19 residues. Germline values: CDR1 LGHNA, CDR2 YNFKEQ. The CDR3 region has the DNA TGTGCCAGCAGCCAAGGCAGGACAGGGGGTTGGGAGAACACAGATACGCAGTATTTT. The encoded protein is CASSQGRTGGWENTDTQYF.

The chain employs TRBV19 and TRBJ1-2, with TRBD1 identical over 8 bases. Germline lookup yields CDR1 LNHDA and CDR2 SQIVND (reference sequence). This CDR3 comprises 13 residues. V trimming: 5 bases; J trimming: 6 bases; junction bases outside the gene matches: 5. The CDR3 nucleotides read TGTGCCAGTAGTCGCAGGGGGCGCGATGGCTACACCTTC. The encoded protein is CASSRRGRDGYTF.

CDR3 in DNA: TGCAGTGCTAGTGAGGGGGGAATAGGTGAAAAACTGTTTTTT. It translates to CSASEGGIGEKLFF. The chain joins TRBV20-1 to TRBJ1-4, with D perhaps matching TRBD1 (6 bases). Trimming took 3 bases from V and 7 from J, leaving 15 bases between them. The length of the CDR3 is 14 residues. Germline lookup yields CDR1 DFQATT and CDR2 SNEGSKA (reference sequence).

The V gene is TRBV6-5, the J gene TRBJ1-4, with 9 bases identical to TRBD1. CDR3 length: 15 residues. Germline V lookup: CDR1 MNHEY, CDR2 SVGAGI. The trim removed 7 bases at V and 3 bases at J, leaving 6 bases unmatched. As DNA, the CDR3 is TGTGCCAGCAAGGACAGGGGCGTAGCTAATGAAAAACTGTTTTTT. Its translation: CASKDRGVANEKLFF.

V gene TRBV30 combines with J gene TRBJ1-6; D not certain. Trimming pared 2 bases from V and 5 bases from J, leaving 4 bases between. The CDR3 sequence is 12 residues long. Germline lookup yields CDR1 GTSNPN and CDR2 SVGIG (reference sequence). CDR3 in amino acids: CAWSQNNSPLHF. The CDR3 bases are TGTGCCTGGAGTCAGAATAATTCACCCCTCCACTTT.